Shown below are 21 T cell receptor beta chains from a single sample sequenced in a study of blood T cell repertoires in COVID-19. Produced via immunoSEQ multiplex PCR; TCRdb's table is partial and in-frame only. The sample carries about 53,000 clones, approximately 80% recorded once. Sequencing was done on a sample of peripheral blood. The receptors originated from a human donor with active or convalescent COVID-19. The donor label of this sample is uncertain.

On this clone: Its ends do not fully match the called genes, so a read error is possible. Other nucleotide sequences from this sample produce the same CDR3. J is TRBJ1-3 and V is TRBV19; D is unresolved. The germline V gene encodes CDR1 LNHDA and CDR2 SQIVND (reference sequence). This CDR3 is built from 16 residues. As DNA, the CDR3 is TGTGCCAGTAGAGACCGTCGAGCGAGCTCTGGGAACACCATATATTTT. This translates into CASRDRRASSGNTIYF.

The J gene is TRBJ2-3, the V gene TRBV6-5; 12 bases map to TRBD2. The V and J ends lost 5 bases and 2 bases, in that order; junction bases with no gene match: 2. The CDR3 has 15 residues. CDR1 and CDR2 (germline): MNHEY, SVGAGI. In DNA form, the CDR3 reads TGTGCCAGCAGTAGGACTAGCGGGAACACAGATACGCAGTATTTT. This codes for CASSRTSGNTDTQYF.

The rearrangement uses TRBV11-2 and TRBJ2-5, with D perhaps TRBD1 (5 bases). Per germline, CDR1 SGHAT and CDR2 FQNNGV. The CDR3 is 15 amino acids. The germline V and J ends were trimmed by 4 bases and 4 bases, with 16 bases remaining between them. CDR3 residues: CASSSGFYIRETQYF. The CDR3 DNA sequence: TGTGCCAGCAGCTCAGGGTTCTACATACGAGAGACCCAGTACTTC.

The V and J genes are TRBV11-3 and TRBJ2-5; 8 bases map to TRBD2. The CDR3 has 17 residues. Trimming at V came to 0 bases and at J to 0 bases, leaving 6 bases not matched to a gene. CDR1 and CDR2 (germline): SGHNT, YENEEA. The CDR3 loop reads CASSLDPFSGNQETQYF. In DNA, the CDR3 is TGTGCCAGCAGCTTAGATCCGTTTAGCGGGAACCAAGAGACCCAGTACTTC.

On this clone itself: Other DNA sequences from this sample encode an identical CDR3 as well. CDR3 sequence (DNA): TGCAGTGCTAGTCCTAGCGGCTTCACAGATACGCAGTATTTT. Encoded protein: CSASPSGFTDTQYF. The V call is TRBV20-1, the J call TRBJ2-3; 7 nucleotides agree with TRBD2. There are 14 residues in the CDR3. J gave up 2 bases and V 3 bases, and 5 bases lay outside the gene matches. The germline V gene encodes CDR1 DFQATT and CDR2 SNEGSKA (reference sequence).

This clone was seen a single time. The chain couples TRBV10-1 to TRBJ2-7; D unclear. Germline assignment: CDR1 WNHNN and CDR2 SYGVQD (reference sequence). V was shortened by 6 bases and J by 3 bases, with 18 bases between the two germline ends. This CDR3 has 15 amino acids. In DNA, the CDR3 is TGCGCCAGCAGCCCCCCGGAGAGGCCCCTCTACGAGCAGTACTTC. Translating it yields CASSPPERPLYEQYF.

This clone was found once. The chain carries TRBV7-3 and TRBJ2-3, with 8 bases fitting TRBD2. J gave up 4 bases and V 11 bases, and 8 bases lay outside the gene matches. The CDR3 extends over 13 amino acids. CDR1 and CDR2 from the germline V gene are SGHTA and FQGTGA. CDR3: CACGREAPDTQYF. The CDR3 DNA reads as TGTGCCTGTGGGCGGGAGGCCCCAGATACGCAGTATTTT.

V usage is TRBV24-1 and J usage is TRBJ1-5; D is unclear. The length of the CDR3 is 13 residues. From germline, CDR1 is KGHDR and CDR2 SFDVKD. V was cut by 3 bases and J by 2 bases, with 4 bases left in between. CDR3 region: CATSDPGNQPQHF. The CDR3 DNA follows: TGTGCCACCAGTGATCCTGGCAATCAGCCCCAGCATTTT.

J is TRBJ1-1 and V is TRBV19; D ambiguous. Trimming cost V 7 bases and J 3 bases, with 12 bases left between them. The germline gives CDR1 LNHDA, CDR2 SQIVND (reference sequence). The CDR3 consists of 13 residues. The CDR3 sequence: CASNYLGYTEAFF. The DNA of the CDR3 is TGTGCCAGTAATTATTTGGGCTACACTGAAGCTTTCTTT.

This clone occurred once. The DNA of the CDR3 is TGTGCCAGCTCCGCGGGAGTCCTTGGGGGTGAGCAGTTCTTC. Residues: CASSAGVLGGEQFF. V is TRBV18 and J is TRBJ2-1; 7 positions agree with TRBD2. The germline V gene has CDR1 KGHSH and CDR2 LQKENI. Trimming removed 6 bases from V and 9 bases from J; junction bases left unmatched: 11. This CDR3 region has 14 residues. Filled out from reference TRBV18 and TRBJ2-1, the complete variable domain reads NAGVMQNPRHLVRRRGQEARLRCSPMKGHSHVYWYRQLPEEGLKFMVYLQKENIIDESGMPKERFSAEFPKEGPSILRIQQVVRGDSAAYFCASSAGVLGGEQFFGPGTRLTVL.

This clone has just one count. The genes are TRBV30 and TRBJ1-1; D gene ambiguous. The V end was cut by 0 bases, the J end by 5 bases, with 10 bases between. The germline CDR1 and CDR2 sequences are GTSNPN and SVGIG (reference sequence). The CDR3 spans 13 residues. DNA for the CDR3: TGTGCCTGGAGTGTACATCGGGGAACTGAAGCTTTCTTT. Translation: CAWSVHRGTEAFF.

The V gene is TRBV6-6, the J gene TRBJ2-3, with D unresolved. The ends were cut back, 5 bases at V and 2 bases at J, with 8 bases in the middle. CDR1 is MNHNY, CDR2 SVGAGI, per germline (reference sequence). This CDR3 comprises 13 residues. CDR3 sequence: CASSTRVTDTQYF. CDR3 DNA: TGTGCCAGCAGTACCCGGGTCACAGATACGCAGTATTTT.

The chain has TRBV6-1 and TRBJ1-3; D ambiguous. The CDR3 loop spans 16 amino acids. The V end lost 1 base, the J end lost 4 bases, and 14 bases lay between the germline ends. CDR1 and CDR2 (germline): MNHNS, SASEGT. This CDR3 is CASSEGRWTEGNTIYF. The DNA for the CDR3 is TGTGCCAGCAGTGAAGGTCGATGGACTGAAGGAAACACCATATATTTT.

V and J are TRBV7-9 and TRBJ1-5; a weak D match, TRBD1 (6 bases). From germline, CDR1 is SEHNR and CDR2 FQNEAQ (reference sequence). The length of the CDR3 is 13 residues. The V and J ends lost 2 bases and 4 bases respectively, with 6 bases between them. The CDR3 bases are TGTGCCAGCAGCTTACAGGGGAATCAGCCCCAGCATTTT. Amino acids: CASSLQGNQPQHF.

The chain couples TRBV4-1 to TRBJ1-3; no definite D call. The germline CDR1 and CDR2 sequences are MGHRA and YSYEKL. V dropped 6 bases and J dropped 4 bases, with 7 bases sitting between them. The length of the CDR3 is 12 residues. This CDR3 reads CASRSTGNTIYF. The CDR3 nucleotides read TGCGCCAGCAGGTCGACAGGAAACACCATATATTTT.

The rearrangement uses TRBV29-1 and TRBJ2-3; D gene unclear. There are 15 residues in the CDR3. V was clipped by 3 bases and J by 3 bases, with 16 bases between them. Germline V gene sequence: CDR1 SQVTM, CDR2 ANQGSEA. The CDR3 here is CSVDDGASGTDTQYF. The CDR3 nucleotides are TGCAGCGTTGACGACGGTGCGTCAGGTACAGATACGCAGTATTTT.

This sequence joins TRBV30 and TRBJ1-6; weak D call: TRBD1 (5 bases). Trimming cost V 1 base and J 1 base, with 14 bases left between them. The CDR3 is 17 amino acids. Germline V lookup: CDR1 GTSNPN, CDR2 SVGIG (reference sequence). DNA for the CDR3: TGTGCCTGGAGTGGATATCAAGGGGCGTCCTATAATTCACCCCTCCACTTT. This translates into CAWSGYQGASYNSPLHF. The full variable domain, rest sourced from reference TRBV30 and TRBJ1-6, is SQTIHQWPATLVQPVGSPLSLECTVEGTSNPNLYWYRQAAGRGLQLLFYSVGIGQISSEVPQNLSASRPQDRQFILSSKKLLLSDSGFYLCAWSGYQGASYNSPLHFGNGTRLTVT.

The CDR3 loop is CASRRGGADRSYEQYF. DNA for the CDR3: TGTGCCAGCAGGAGGGGGGGGGCGGATCGATCCTACGAGCAGTACTTC. The V and J genes are TRBV27 and TRBJ2-7; weak D call: TRBD2 (7 bases). V was shortened by 6 bases and J by 1 base, with 19 bases between the two germline ends. The CDR3 sequence is 16 residues long. Germline loops: CDR1 MNHEY, CDR2 SMNVEV (reference sequence).

The chain has TRBV10-1 and TRBJ2-5; 7 positions match TRBD1. Germline values: CDR1 WNHNN, CDR2 SYGVQD (reference sequence). The CDR3 runs 15 residues. With V trimmed by 3 bases and J by 1 base, 5 bases remained unmatched. CDR3 protein: CASSDNRGPQETQYF. The CDR3 DNA reads TGCGCCAGCAGTGACAACAGGGGTCCCCAAGAGACCCAGTACTTC.

The V and J genes are TRBV5-6 and TRBJ2-7; TRBD2 aligns across 10 bases. V was clipped by 0 bases and J by 4 bases; unmatched bases: 4. Germline-derived CDR1 and CDR2 are SGHDT and YYEEEE. This CDR3 has 15 residues. The CDR3 spells CASSLGSGRAYEQYF. The CDR3 nucleotides are TGTGCCAGCAGCTTGGGGAGCGGGAGGGCTTACGAGCAGTACTTC. The full variable domain, with the rest looked up from reference TRBV5-6 and TRBJ2-7, is DAGVTQSPTHLIKTRGQQVTLRCSPKSGHDTVSWYQQALGQGPQFIFQYYEEEERQRGNFPDRFSGHQFPNYSSELNVNALLLGDSALYLCASSLGSGRAYEQYFGPGTRLTVT.

This chain uses TRBV7-2 with TRBJ1-2; 8 nucleotides agree with TRBD1. CDR3 size: 13 residues. Germline V CDR1 and CDR2: SGHTA, FQGNSA. V was clipped by 4 bases and J by 8 bases; unmatched bases: 6. CDR3 amino acids: CASSSQGARGYTF. The CDR3, as DNA: TGTGCCAGCAGCTCGCAGGGGGCGCGGGGCTACACCTTC.